This TCR beta chain was obtained from a study of regulatory T cells in long-lasting Graves disease. In building TCR beta libraries, iRepertoire HTBI primers were used together with Arm-PCR of CDR3 regions. TCRdb re-derived calls from the multiplex PCR reads in MiXCR, one entry per CDR3 protein. The sample includes 500,000 to 700,000 distinct CDR3 sequences, about 30% of them seen just once. Time point in this sample: persistent/refractory GD, antithyroid drugs over 5 years with positive TRAb. The TCR library was prepared using RNA isolated from PBMCs. The germline gives CDR1 SGHAT, CDR2 FQNNGV. With 1 base removed from V and 6 bases from J, the gap between germline ends came to 19 bases. The CDR3 is made up of 17 amino acids.

The V gene is TRBV11-2, the J gene TRBJ2-1, with D possibly being TRBD1 or TRBD2 (6 bases each). Material: peripheral blood mononuclear cells (PBMCs), obtained when the disease was refractory, from a patient treated with antithyroid drugs. This clonotype was sampled from a female donor with Graves disease. The CDR3 nucleotides read TGTGCCAGCAGCTTAGGGGGGCGGGGACTGAAAATCAATGAGCAGTTCTTC. As protein: CASSLGGRGLKINEQFF. The whole variable domain, filled in from reference TRBV11-2 and TRBJ2-1, reads EAGVAQSPRYKIIEKRQSVAFWCNPISGHATLYWYQQILGQGPKLLIQFQNNGVVDDSQLPKDRFSAERLKGVDSTLKIQPAKLEDSAVYLCASSLGGRGLKINEQFFGPGTRLTVL.